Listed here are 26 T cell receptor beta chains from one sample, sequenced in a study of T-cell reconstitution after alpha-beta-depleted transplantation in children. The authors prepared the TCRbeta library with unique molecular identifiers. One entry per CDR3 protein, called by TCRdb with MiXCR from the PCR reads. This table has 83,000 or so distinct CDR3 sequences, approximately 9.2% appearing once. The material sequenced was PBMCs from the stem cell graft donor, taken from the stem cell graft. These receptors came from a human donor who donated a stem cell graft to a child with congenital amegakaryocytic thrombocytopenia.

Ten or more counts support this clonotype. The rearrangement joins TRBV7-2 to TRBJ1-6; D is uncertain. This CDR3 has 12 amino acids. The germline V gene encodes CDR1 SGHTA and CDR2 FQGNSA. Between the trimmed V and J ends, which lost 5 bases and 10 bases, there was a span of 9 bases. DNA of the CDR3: TGTGCCAGCAGCCCCCGCGCATCACCCCTCCACTTT. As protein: CASSPRASPLHF.

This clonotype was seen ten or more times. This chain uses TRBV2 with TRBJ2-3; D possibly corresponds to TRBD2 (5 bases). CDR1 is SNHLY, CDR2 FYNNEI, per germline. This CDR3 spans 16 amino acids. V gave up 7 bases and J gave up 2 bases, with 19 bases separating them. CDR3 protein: CASKPTSGDFTDTQYF. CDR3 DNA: TGTGCCAGCAAGCCGACCTCCGGGGATTTCACAGATACGCAGTATTTT.

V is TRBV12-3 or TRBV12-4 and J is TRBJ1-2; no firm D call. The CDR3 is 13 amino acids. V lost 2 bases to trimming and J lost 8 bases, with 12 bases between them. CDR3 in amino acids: CASSLPGFRGYTF. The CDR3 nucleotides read TGTGCCAGCAGTTTACCCGGGTTTAGAGGCTACACCTTC.

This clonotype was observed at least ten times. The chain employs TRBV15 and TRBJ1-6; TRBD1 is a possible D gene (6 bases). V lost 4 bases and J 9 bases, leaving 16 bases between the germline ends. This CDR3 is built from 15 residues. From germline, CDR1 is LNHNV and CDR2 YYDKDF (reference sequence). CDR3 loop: CATSTRRGAGSPLHF. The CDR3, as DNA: TGTGCCACCAGCACTCGGCGGGGGGCTGGTTCACCCCTCCACTTT.

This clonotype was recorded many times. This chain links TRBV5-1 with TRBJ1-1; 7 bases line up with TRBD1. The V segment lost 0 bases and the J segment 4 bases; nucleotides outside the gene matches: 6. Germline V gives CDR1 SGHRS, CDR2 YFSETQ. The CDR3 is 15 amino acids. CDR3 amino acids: CASSLAIAGGTEAFF. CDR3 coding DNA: TGCGCCAGCAGCTTGGCCATCGCAGGGGGCACTGAAGCTTTCTTT.

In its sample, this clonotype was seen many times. The CDR3 loop reads CASSSYLTGRDYGYTF. CDR3 coding DNA: TGTGCCAGCAGCTCCTATTTGACAGGGAGGGACTATGGCTACACCTTC. The chain links TRBV7-9 to TRBJ1-2; 7 nucleotides align to TRBD1. CDR1 is SEHNR and CDR2 is FQNEAQ in the germline V gene (reference sequence). The length of the CDR3 is 16 residues. J lost 3 bases, V lost 4 bases, and 11 bases had no gene match. Complete variable domain (other parts from reference TRBV7-9 and TRBJ1-2): DTGVSQNPRHKITKRGQNVTFRCDPISEHNRLYWYRQTLGQGPEFLTYFQNEAQLEKSRLLSDRFSAERPKGSFSTLEIQRTEQGDSAMYLCASSSYLTGRDYGYTFGSGTRLTVV.

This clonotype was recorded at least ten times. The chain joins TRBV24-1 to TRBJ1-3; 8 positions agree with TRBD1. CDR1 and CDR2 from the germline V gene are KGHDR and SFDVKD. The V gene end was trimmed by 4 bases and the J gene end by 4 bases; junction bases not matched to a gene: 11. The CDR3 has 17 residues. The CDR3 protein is CATSERPGQAGGNTIYF. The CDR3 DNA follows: TGTGCCACCAGTGAACGACCGGGACAGGCCGGGGGAAACACCATATATTTT.

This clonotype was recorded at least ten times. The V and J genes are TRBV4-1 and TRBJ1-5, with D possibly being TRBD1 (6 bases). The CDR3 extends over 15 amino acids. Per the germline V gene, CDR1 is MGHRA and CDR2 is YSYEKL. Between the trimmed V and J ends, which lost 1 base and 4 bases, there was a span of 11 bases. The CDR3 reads CASSQGRQVNQPQHF. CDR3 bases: TGCGCCAGCAGCCAAGGTAGACAGGTTAATCAGCCCCAGCATTTT.

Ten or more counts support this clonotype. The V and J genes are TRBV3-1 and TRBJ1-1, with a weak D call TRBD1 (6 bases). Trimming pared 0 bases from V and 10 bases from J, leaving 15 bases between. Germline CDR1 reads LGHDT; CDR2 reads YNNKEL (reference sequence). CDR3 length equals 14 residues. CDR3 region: CASSQDALEGGAFF. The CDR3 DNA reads TGTGCCAGCAGCCAAGACGCGCTAGAAGGGGGAGCTTTCTTT.

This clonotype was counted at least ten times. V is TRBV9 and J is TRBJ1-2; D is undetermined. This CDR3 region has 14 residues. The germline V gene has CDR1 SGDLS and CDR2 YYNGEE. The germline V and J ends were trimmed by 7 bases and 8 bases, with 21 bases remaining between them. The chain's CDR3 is CASQATGSSRGYTF. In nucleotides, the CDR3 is TGTGCCAGCCAAGCCACCGGCTCTAGTAGGGGCTACACCTTC.

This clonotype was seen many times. The CDR3 DNA reads TGTGCCAGCAGTTCGACAGGGGGCTGGGGCAAAAACATTCAGTACTTC. Amino acid sequence: CASSSTGGWGKNIQYF. This chain connects TRBV12-3 or TRBV12-4 to TRBJ2-4; the match to TRBD1 covers 10 bases. V lost 4 bases and J lost 3; bases outside the gene matches: 6. The CDR3 contains 16 residues.

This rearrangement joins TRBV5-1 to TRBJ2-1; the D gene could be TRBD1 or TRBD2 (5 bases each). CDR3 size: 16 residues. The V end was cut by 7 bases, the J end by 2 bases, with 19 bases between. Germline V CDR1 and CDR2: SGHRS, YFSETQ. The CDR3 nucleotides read TGCGCCAGCTTGCCCGCTGGGGGTGGGCCCTACAATGAGCAGTTCTTC. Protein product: CASLPAGGGPYNEQFF.

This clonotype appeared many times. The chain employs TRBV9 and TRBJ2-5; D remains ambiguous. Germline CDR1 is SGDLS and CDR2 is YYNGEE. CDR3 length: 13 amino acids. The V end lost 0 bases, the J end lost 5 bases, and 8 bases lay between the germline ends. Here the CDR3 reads CASSVVGGETQYF. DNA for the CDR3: TGTGCCAGCAGCGTAGTCGGTGGGGAGACCCAGTACTTC.

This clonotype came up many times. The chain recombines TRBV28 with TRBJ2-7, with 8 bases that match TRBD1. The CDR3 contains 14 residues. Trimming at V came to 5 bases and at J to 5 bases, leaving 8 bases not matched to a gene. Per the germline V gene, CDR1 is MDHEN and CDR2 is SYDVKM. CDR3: CASSTQDRAHEQYF. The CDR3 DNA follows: TGTGCCAGCAGTACCCAGGACAGGGCCCACGAGCAGTACTTC.

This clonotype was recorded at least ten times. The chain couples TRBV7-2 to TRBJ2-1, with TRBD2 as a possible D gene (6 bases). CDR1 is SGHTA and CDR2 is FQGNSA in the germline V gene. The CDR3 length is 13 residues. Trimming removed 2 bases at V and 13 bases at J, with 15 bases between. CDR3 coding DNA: TGTGCCAGCAGCTTAACCCACCGGGAGATACAGTTCTTC. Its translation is CASSLTHREIQFF.

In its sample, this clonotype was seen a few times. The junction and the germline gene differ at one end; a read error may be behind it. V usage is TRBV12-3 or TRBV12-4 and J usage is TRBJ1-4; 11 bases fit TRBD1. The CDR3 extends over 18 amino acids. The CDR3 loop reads CTSSPVPLPGQGDEKLFF. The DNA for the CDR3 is TGTACCAGCAGTCCCGTCCCCCTACCGGGACAGGGGGATGAAAAACTGTTTTTT.

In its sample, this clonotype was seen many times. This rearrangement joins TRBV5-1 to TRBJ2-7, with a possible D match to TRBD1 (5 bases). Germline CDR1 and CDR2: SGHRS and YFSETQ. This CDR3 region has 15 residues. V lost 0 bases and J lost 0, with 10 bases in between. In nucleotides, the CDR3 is TGCGCCAGCAGCTTGGGACAGCCGAGCTCCTACGAGCAGTACTTC. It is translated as CASSLGQPSSYEQYF. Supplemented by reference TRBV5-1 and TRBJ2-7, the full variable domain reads KAGVTQTPRYLIKTRGQQVTLSCSPISGHRSVSWYQQTPGQGLQFLFEYFSETQRNKGNFPGRFSGRQFSNSRSEMNVSTLELGDSALYLCASSLGQPSSYEQYFGPGTRLTVT.

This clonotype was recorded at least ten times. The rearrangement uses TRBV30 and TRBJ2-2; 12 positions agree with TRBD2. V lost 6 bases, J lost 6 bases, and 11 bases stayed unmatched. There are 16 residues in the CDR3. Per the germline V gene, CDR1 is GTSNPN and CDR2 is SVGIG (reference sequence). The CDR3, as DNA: TGTGCCTGTAGACTAGCGGGAGATATTGGGGCCGGGGAGCTGTTTTTT. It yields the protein CACRLAGDIGAGELFF.

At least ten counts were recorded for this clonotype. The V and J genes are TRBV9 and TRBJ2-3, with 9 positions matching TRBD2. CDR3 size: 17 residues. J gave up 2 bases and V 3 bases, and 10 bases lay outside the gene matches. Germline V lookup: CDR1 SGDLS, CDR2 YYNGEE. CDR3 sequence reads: CASSGRLREGLTDTQYF. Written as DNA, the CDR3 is TGTGCCAGCAGCGGCCGCCTGCGGGAGGGCCTCACAGATACGCAGTATTTT.

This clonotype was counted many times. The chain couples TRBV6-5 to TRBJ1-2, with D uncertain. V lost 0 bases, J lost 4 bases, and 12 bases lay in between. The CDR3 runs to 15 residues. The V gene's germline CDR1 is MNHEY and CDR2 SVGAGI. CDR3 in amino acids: CASSYSLDPAYGYTF. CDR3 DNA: TGTGCCAGCAGTTACTCTCTTGACCCGGCCTATGGCTACACCTTC.

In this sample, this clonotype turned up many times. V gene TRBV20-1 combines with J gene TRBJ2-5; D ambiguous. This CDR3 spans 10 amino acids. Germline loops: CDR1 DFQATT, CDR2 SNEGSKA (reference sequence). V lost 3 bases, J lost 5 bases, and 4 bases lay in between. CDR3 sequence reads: CSASWETQYF. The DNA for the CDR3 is TGCAGTGCTAGCTGGGAGACCCAGTACTTC.

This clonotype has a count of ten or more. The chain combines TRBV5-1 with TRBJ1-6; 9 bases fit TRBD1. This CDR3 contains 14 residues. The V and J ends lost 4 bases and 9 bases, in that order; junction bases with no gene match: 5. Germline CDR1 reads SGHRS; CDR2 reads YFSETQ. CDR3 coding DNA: TGCGCCAGCAGCGGGGGACAGGGAGCTTCACCCCTCCACTTT. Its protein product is CASSGGQGASPLHF.

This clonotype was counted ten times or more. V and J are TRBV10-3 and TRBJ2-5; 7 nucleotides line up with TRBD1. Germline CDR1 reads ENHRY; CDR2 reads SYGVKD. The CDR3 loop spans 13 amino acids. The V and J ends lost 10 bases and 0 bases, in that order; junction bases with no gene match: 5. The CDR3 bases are TGTGCCACCAGGACAGGCGACCAAGAGACCCAGTACTTC. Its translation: CATRTGDQETQYF.

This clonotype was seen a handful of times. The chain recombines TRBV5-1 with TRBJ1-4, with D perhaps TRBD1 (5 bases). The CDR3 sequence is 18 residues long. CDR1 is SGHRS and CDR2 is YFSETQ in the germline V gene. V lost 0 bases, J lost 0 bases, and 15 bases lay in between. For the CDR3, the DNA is TGCGCCAGCAGCTTGGCCCTCGTTGGGGGGACAACTAATGAAAAACTGTTTTTT. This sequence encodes CASSLALVGGTTNEKLFF.

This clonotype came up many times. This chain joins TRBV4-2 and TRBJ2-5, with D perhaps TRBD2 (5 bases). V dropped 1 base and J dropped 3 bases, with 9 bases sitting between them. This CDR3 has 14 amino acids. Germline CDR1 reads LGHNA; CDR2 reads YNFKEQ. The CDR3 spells CASSQVTSKETQYF. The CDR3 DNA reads TGTGCCAGCAGCCAAGTTACTAGTAAAGAGACCCAGTACTTC.

The CDR3 protein is CASSQKDSSGNTIYF. The CDR3 DNA reads TGCGCCAGCAGCCAAAAGGACAGCTCTGGAAACACCATATATTTT. This chain links TRBV4-1 with TRBJ1-3; TRBD1 might be the D (6 bases). V shed 2 bases and J shed 0 bases, with 8 bases lying between them. This CDR3 has 15 amino acids. From germline, CDR1 is MGHRA and CDR2 YSYEKL.